This entry lists 32 T cell receptor beta chains sequenced from one sample in a study of cytomegalovirus exposure and HLA in healthy donors. PCR was performed using 60 Vbeta and 13 Jbeta primers. This table comes from immunoSEQ multiplex PCR, and its TCRdb copy is limited to in-frame clones, with some not included. Its table lists tens of thousands of clones. Material: PBMCs. Every receptor here comes from a man aged 50 to 59 in good health and CMV-seronegative.

The CDR3 DNA is TGCGCCAGCTACGGGACAGGGGGCTCAGATACGCAGTATTTT. Translated, it gives CASYGTGGSDTQYF. The rearrangement joins TRBV5-1 to TRBJ2-3; the match to TRBD1 covers 12 bases. J lost 4 bases, V lost 7 bases, and 4 bases had no gene match. CDR1 is SGHRS and CDR2 is YFSETQ in the germline V gene. The length of the CDR3 is 14 residues. Supplemented by reference TRBV5-1 and TRBJ2-3, the full variable domain reads KAGVTQTPRYLIKTRGQQVTLSCSPISGHRSVSWYQQTPGQGLQFLFEYFSETQRNKGNFPGRFSGRQFSNSRSEMNVSTLELGDSALYLCASYGTGGSDTQYFGPGTRLTVL.

The V call is TRBV20-1, the J call TRBJ1-1, with a tentative D call TRBD1 (6 bases). The CDR3 has 11 amino acids. In germline, CDR1 is DFQATT, CDR2 SNEGSKA (reference sequence). The DNA for the CDR3 is TGCAGCCACCGACAGGCCAATGAAGCTTTCTTT. Encoded protein: CSHRQANEAFF.

The chain couples TRBV5-1 to TRBJ2-7, with TRBD1 matching 8 bases. Germline CDR1 and CDR2: SGHRS and YFSETQ. The length of the CDR3 is 17 residues. With 4 bases clipped from V and 7 bases from J, the junction kept 19 bases outside the gene matches. The CDR3 coding sequence is TGCGCCAGCAGCCCAAAACAGGGGGTTCCCTCCATCGGGGAGCAGTACTTC. It translates to CASSPKQGVPSIGEQYF. The full variable domain, completed using reference TRBV5-1 and TRBJ2-7, is KAGVTQTPRYLIKTRGQQVTLSCSPISGHRSVSWYQQTPGQGLQFLFEYFSETQRNKGNFPGRFSGRQFSNSRSEMNVSTLELGDSALYLCASSPKQGVPSIGEQYFGPGTRLTVT.

The V gene is TRBV30, the J gene TRBJ1-2; D uncertain. The germline gives CDR1 GTSNPN, CDR2 SVGIG (reference sequence). V was shortened by 0 bases and J by 1 base, with 6 bases between the two germline ends. This CDR3 has 13 residues. In nucleotides, the CDR3 is TGTGCCTGGAGTGTAGAGGGTAACTATGGCTACACCTTC. Protein product: CAWSVEGNYGYTF.

V gene TRBV6-6 combines with J gene TRBJ2-5, with TRBD2 matching 8 bases. This CDR3 is built from 15 residues. CDR1 MNHNY and CDR2 SVGAGI come from the germline V gene (reference sequence). The junction had 7 bases not matched to a gene; V was cut back by 2 bases and J by 5 bases. The CDR3 sequence: CASSYGTGGAETQYF. For the CDR3, the DNA is TGTGCCAGCAGTTACGGAACCGGGGGGGCGGAGACCCAGTACTTC.

The chain links TRBV16 to TRBJ2-6; D remains unclear. Germline-derived CDR1 and CDR2 are KGHSY and FQNENV. The CDR3 length is 16 residues. Trimming cost V 0 bases and J 2 bases, with 8 bases left between them. CDR3 sequence (DNA): TGTGCCAGCAGCCAATCGGCGGTGGCTGGGGCCAACGTCCTGACTTTC. Translated: CASSQSAVAGANVLTF.

As concerns this clone: The junction differs from germline at one of its ends, possibly a read error. The chain recombines TRBV7-7 with TRBJ1-3; 9 bases map to TRBD1. Germline V gene sequence: CDR1 SSHAT, CDR2 FNYEAQ (reference sequence). This CDR3 comprises 15 residues. CDR3 nucleotide sequence: TGTGCTAGCAGTTCCGGACAGGGGCCTGGAAACACCATATATTTT. Translation: CASSSGQGPGNTIYF.

The genes are TRBV25-1 and TRBJ1-3; D is ambiguous. Deletions cut 4 bases from V and 2 bases from J, with 12 bases between. The CDR3 runs to 15 residues. From germline, CDR1 is MGHDK and CDR2 SYGVNS. The CDR3 here is CASSVSGYTGNTIYF. Written as DNA, the CDR3 is TGTGCCAGCAGTGTATCGGGATATACTGGAAACACCATATATTTT. Full variable domain (rest looked up from reference TRBV25-1 and TRBJ1-3): EADIYQTPRYLVIGTGKKITLECSQTMGHDKMYWYQQDPGMELHLIHYSYGVNSTEKGDLSSESTVSRIRTEHFPLTLESARPSHTSQYLCASSVSGYTGNTIYFGEGSWLTVV.

The gene calls are TRBV6-1 and TRBJ2-2; 7 bases map to TRBD1. J lost 6 bases, V lost 4 bases, and 11 bases had no gene match. The length of the CDR3 is 16 residues. Germline loops: CDR1 MNHNS, CDR2 SASEGT. CDR3 amino acids: CASSVRPGQRSGELFF. CDR3 sequence (DNA): TGTGCCAGCAGTGTTCGACCGGGACAGAGGTCCGGGGAGCTGTTTTTT.

The chain couples TRBV6-1 to TRBJ1-2; tentatively, D is TRBD1 (5 bases). Germline assignment: CDR1 MNHNS and CDR2 SASEGT. V lost 0 bases, J lost 1 base, and 9 bases lay in between. The CDR3 spans 15 residues. CDR3 sequence: CASSEAGGVNYGYTF. The CDR3 region has the DNA TGTGCCAGCAGTGAAGCGGGGGGGGTTAACTATGGCTACACCTTC.

The V and J genes are TRBV7-2 and TRBJ1-2; 9 bases map to TRBD1. The V segment lost 2 bases and the J segment 5 bases; nucleotides outside the gene matches: 3. The CDR3 loop spans 14 amino acids. Germline V gene sequence: CDR1 SGHTA, CDR2 FQGNSA. Here the CDR3 reads CASSLMGQGYGYTF. The CDR3 DNA reads as TGTGCCAGCAGCTTAATGGGACAGGGATATGGCTACACCTTC.

This chain connects TRBV6-5 to TRBJ2-7, with TRBD2 matching 9 bases. Germline V gives CDR1 MNHEY, CDR2 SVGAGI. CDR3 length: 15 residues. V was pared by 0 bases and J by 3 bases, with 3 bases of the junction left unmatched. CDR3 sequence reads: CASSYSSGGSYEQYF. The CDR3 DNA is TGTGCCAGCAGTTACTCCAGCGGGGGGAGCTACGAGCAGTACTTC.

The gene calls are TRBV6-5 and TRBJ1-6, with D unresolved. The V gene's germline CDR1 is MNHEY and CDR2 SVGAGI. The V and J ends lost 7 bases and 8 bases respectively, with 15 bases between them. CDR3 length: 14 amino acids. The chain's CDR3 is CASTGGWRDSPLHF. Written as DNA, the CDR3 is TGTGCCAGCACGGGTGGATGGCGGGATTCACCCCTCCACTTT.

CDR3 protein: CASEPGQGDNEQFF. CDR3 sequence (DNA): TGTGCCAGTGAACCGGGACAGGGCGACAATGAGCAGTTCTTC. The V and J genes are TRBV19 and TRBJ2-1; 9 positions match TRBD1. Per germline, CDR1 LNHDA and CDR2 SQIVND (reference sequence). The V and J ends lost 8 bases and 5 bases, in that order; junction bases with no gene match: 7. This CDR3 has 14 residues.

The J gene is TRBJ2-5, the V gene TRBV6-5; tentative D call: TRBD2 (5 bases). The CDR3 spans 13 residues. V was cut by 7 bases and J by 5 bases, with 14 bases left in between. From germline, CDR1 is MNHEY and CDR2 SVGAGI. The CDR3: CASTPWERETQYF. The CDR3, as DNA: TGTGCCAGCACCCCATGGGAGCGCGAGACCCAGTACTTC.

The rearrangement joins TRBV6-1 to TRBJ1-5, with TRBD1 as a possible D gene (5 bases). Germline CDR1 and CDR2: MNHNS and SASEGT. The V and J ends lost 2 bases and 2 bases respectively, with 10 bases between them. The CDR3 runs to 15 residues. DNA for the CDR3: TGTGCCAGCAGTGAACGGCAAGGGGGCAATCAGCCCCAGCATTTT. This sequence encodes CASSERQGGNQPQHF.

The V gene is TRBV6-5, the J gene TRBJ2-7; 9 nucleotides match TRBD2. Trimming took 0 bases from V and 3 from J; bases not matched to a gene: 3. Germline CDR1 and CDR2: MNHEY and SVGAGI. The CDR3 extends over 15 amino acids. CDR3 region: CASSYSLAGSYEQYF. The CDR3 nucleotides read TGTGCCAGCAGTTACTCGCTAGCGGGGAGCTACGAGCAGTACTTC.

V gene TRBV9 combines with J gene TRBJ1-1; perhaps TRBD1 as D (5 bases). The CDR3 is made up of 14 amino acids. Germline CDR1 is SGDLS and CDR2 is YYNGEE. The V end was cut by 3 bases, the J end by 4 bases, with 13 bases between. The CDR3 spells CASSARPGATEAFF. CDR3 bases: TGTGCCAGCAGCGCACGGCCTGGGGCCACTGAAGCTTTCTTT.

This chain uses TRBV29-1 with TRBJ1-1; the D gene is possibly TRBD1 (6 bases). The ends were cut back, 6 bases at V and 5 bases at J, with 19 bases in the middle. This CDR3 is 14 amino acids long. In germline, CDR1 is SQVTM, CDR2 ANQGSEA. The CDR3 DNA follows: TGCAGCGTCGCCTTCGCAGGGGCGAAAACTGAAGCTTTCTTT. This sequence encodes CSVAFAGAKTEAFF.

The chain has TRBV2 and TRBJ1-5; a possible D gene is TRBD1 (5 bases). Trimming stripped 0 bases from V and 3 bases from J, with 12 bases between. CDR3 length: 16 amino acids. CDR1 SNHLY and CDR2 FYNNEI come from the germline V gene. CDR3 nucleotide sequence: TGTGCCAGCAGTGAAGCGCTTCGGGGGACCAATCAGCCCCAGCATTTT. Its protein product is CASSEALRGTNQPQHF. The full variable domain, with the rest looked up from reference TRBV2 and TRBJ1-5, is EPEVTQTPSHQVTQMGQEVILRCVPISNHLYFYWYRQILGQKVEFLVSFYNNEISEKSEIFDDQFSVERPDGSNFTLKIRSTKLEDSAMYFCASSEALRGTNQPQHFGDGTRLSIL.

The chain joins TRBV19 to TRBJ1-5, with D tentatively TRBD1 (5 bases). V gave up 5 bases and J gave up 5 bases, with 16 bases separating them. Germline V gene sequence: CDR1 LNHDA, CDR2 SQIVND (reference sequence). This CDR3 spans 15 amino acids. The CDR3 DNA sequence: TGTGCCAGTAGTGGGTCCATTGACAGACATCAGCCCCAGCATTTT. This translates into CASSGSIDRHQPQHF.

CDR3 in amino acids: CAWSVRQVGHEQYF. CDR3 nucleotide sequence: TGTGCCTGGAGTGTTAGGCAGGTGGGCCACGAGCAGTACTTC. The chain links TRBV30 to TRBJ2-7; no firm D call. The length of the CDR3 is 14 residues. Between the trimmed V and J ends, which lost 0 bases and 5 bases, there was a span of 14 bases. Germline CDR1 GTSNPN, CDR2 SVGIG (reference sequence).

This sequence joins TRBV9 and TRBJ2-1, with TRBD1 matching 7 bases. The CDR3 has 13 residues. CDR1 and CDR2 (germline): SGDLS, YYNGEE. V lost 4 bases and J lost 10; bases outside the gene matches: 8. The CDR3 region has the DNA TGTGCCAGCAGCCCACAGGGGACGGGGGAGCAGTTCTTC. It is translated as CASSPQGTGEQFF.

The gene calls are TRBV30 and TRBJ2-7; unclear D gene. From germline, CDR1 is GTSNPN and CDR2 SVGIG (reference sequence). V was clipped by 2 bases and J by 2 bases, with 7 bases between them. The CDR3 consists of 12 residues. The CDR3: CAWSTDAYEQYF. The CDR3 DNA sequence: TGTGCCTGGAGTACAGATGCCTACGAGCAGTACTTC.

Comments on this clone: Its ends do not fully match the called genes, so a read error is possible. The chain combines TRBV7-7 with TRBJ2-1; a weak D match, TRBD2 (6 bases). The CDR3 is made up of 14 amino acids. Germline V gene sequence: CDR1 SSHAT, CDR2 FNYEAQ (reference sequence). CDR3 coding DNA: TGTGCTAGCAGCTTAACTAGCTCTAACGGTGAGCAGTTCTTC. It yields the protein CASSLTSSNGEQFF.

The rearrangement links TRBV11-2 to TRBJ2-5, with 8 bases lining up with TRBD1. The ends lost 7 bases at V and 4 bases at J; junction bases unmatched: 2. CDR1 and CDR2 from the germline V gene are SGHAT and FQNNGV. The CDR3 length is 12 residues. The CDR3 is CASKQGGETQYF. In nucleotides, the CDR3 is TGTGCCAGCAAACAGGGGGGAGAGACCCAGTACTTC.

This chain uses TRBV2 with TRBJ1-5; TRBD1 agrees at 7 bases. Germline V gene lookup returns CDR1 SNHLY and CDR2 FYNNEI. The CDR3 is made up of 15 amino acids. V trimming: 5 bases; J trimming: 5 bases; junction bases outside the gene matches: 9. This CDR3 is CASSSEAGGYQPQHF. DNA of the CDR3: TGTGCCAGCAGTTCTGAGGCAGGGGGATATCAGCCCCAGCATTTT.

The chain combines TRBV7-3 with TRBJ2-1, with 9 bases fitting TRBD2. With 4 bases clipped from V and 2 bases from J, the junction kept 6 bases outside the gene matches. The CDR3 runs to 16 residues. Germline V lookup: CDR1 SGHTA, CDR2 FQGTGA. This CDR3 is CASSSNLAGAYNEQFF. CDR3 nucleotides: TGTGCCAGCAGCTCAAACTTAGCGGGGGCCTACAATGAGCAGTTCTTC.

This chain links TRBV6-6 with TRBJ1-2, with 7 bases fitting TRBD1. Germline V lookup: CDR1 MNHNY, CDR2 SVGAGI (reference sequence). This CDR3 region has 12 residues. V lost 7 bases, J lost 10 bases, and 9 bases stayed unmatched. The CDR3 nucleotides are TGTGCCAGCACGGAGACAGGGCGGGACTACACCTTC. It is translated as CASTETGRDYTF.

The V and J genes are TRBV4-3 and TRBJ2-7; D not resolved. Germline lookup yields CDR1 LGHNA and CDR2 YSLEER. The CDR3 is 14 amino acids. V was shortened by 0 bases and J by 7 bases, with 13 bases between the two germline ends. The CDR3 DNA is TGCGCCAGCAGCCAAGAACAGACGGCCCGGGAGCAGTACTTC. Its protein product is CASSQEQTAREQYF.

The chain uses TRBV11-2 and TRBJ2-7, with D possibly TRBD2 on 7 matching bases. The germline V gene encodes CDR1 SGHAT and CDR2 FQNNGV. The V end lost 1 base, the J end lost 3 bases, and 10 bases lay between the germline ends. The CDR3 extends over 14 amino acids. DNA of the CDR3: TGTGCCAGCAGCTTAGGGGAGGGGGACTACGAGCAGTACTTC. Its protein product is CASSLGEGDYEQYF. The variable domain in full, completed from reference TRBV11-2 and TRBJ2-7, reads EAGVAQSPRYKIIEKRQSVAFWCNPISGHATLYWYQQILGQGPKLLIQFQNNGVVDDSQLPKDRFSAERLKGVDSTLKIQPAKLEDSAVYLCASSLGEGDYEQYFGPGTRLTVT.

The rearrangement links TRBV6-1 to TRBJ1-6; 8 nucleotides agree with TRBD1. The CDR3 consists of 16 residues. Germline CDR1 and CDR2: MNHNS and SASEGT. The J segment lost 10 bases and the V segment lost 4 bases, leaving 12 bases of the junction unmatched. The CDR3 DNA reads TGTGCCAGCAGTGGAAGACAGGGGACGGGAGACTCACCCCTCCACTTT. Its translation: CASSGRQGTGDSPLHF.